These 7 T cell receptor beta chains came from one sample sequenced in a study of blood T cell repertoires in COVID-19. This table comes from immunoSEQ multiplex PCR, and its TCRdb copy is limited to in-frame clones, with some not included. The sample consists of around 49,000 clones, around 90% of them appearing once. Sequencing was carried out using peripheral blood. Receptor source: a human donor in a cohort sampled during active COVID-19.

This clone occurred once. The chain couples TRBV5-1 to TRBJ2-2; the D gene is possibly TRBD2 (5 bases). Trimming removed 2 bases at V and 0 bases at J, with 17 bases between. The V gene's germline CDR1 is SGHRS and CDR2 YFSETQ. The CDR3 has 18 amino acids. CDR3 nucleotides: TGCGCCAGCAGCTTTCGGGAAACGGCTAACGCGAACACCGGGGAGCTGTTTTTT. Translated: CASSFRETANANTGELFF.

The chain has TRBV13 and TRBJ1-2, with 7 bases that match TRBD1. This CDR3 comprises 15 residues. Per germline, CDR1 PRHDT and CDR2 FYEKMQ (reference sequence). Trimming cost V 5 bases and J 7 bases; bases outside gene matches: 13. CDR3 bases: TGTGCCAGCAGCACCCGAAACGGGGCAGGGGGTGGCTACACCTTC. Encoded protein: CASSTRNGAGGGYTF.

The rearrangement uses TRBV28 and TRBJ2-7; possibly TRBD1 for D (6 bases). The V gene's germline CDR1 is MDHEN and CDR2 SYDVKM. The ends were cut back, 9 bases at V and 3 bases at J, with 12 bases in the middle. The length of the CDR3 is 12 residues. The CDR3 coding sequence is TGTGCCAGTAAAACAGGGTTCTACGAGCAGTACTTC. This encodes CASKTGFYEQYF.

The CDR3 DNA sequence: TGTGCCAGCAGCTTGCTTCGTCGCGGGAACACTGAAGCTTTCTTT. Translated: CASSLLRRGNTEAFF. The rearrangement links TRBV11-2 to TRBJ1-1, with D hard to call. Germline CDR1 SGHAT, CDR2 FQNNGV. Trimming removed 3 bases at V and 1 base at J, with 12 bases between. The length of the CDR3 is 15 residues. The complete variable domain, with remaining parts taken from reference TRBV11-2 and TRBJ1-1, reads EAGVAQSPRYKIIEKRQSVAFWCNPISGHATLYWYQQILGQGPKLLIQFQNNGVVDDSQLPKDRFSAERLKGVDSTLKIQPAKLEDSAVYLCASSLLRRGNTEAFFGQGTRLTVV.

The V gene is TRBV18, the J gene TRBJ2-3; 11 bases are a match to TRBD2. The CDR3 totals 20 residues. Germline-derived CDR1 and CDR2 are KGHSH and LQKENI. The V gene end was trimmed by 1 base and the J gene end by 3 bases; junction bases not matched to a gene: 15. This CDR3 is CASSPRASGGPGRRTDTQYF. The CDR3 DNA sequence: TGTGCCAGCTCACCACGGGCTAGCGGGGGGCCGGGACGTAGGACAGATACGCAGTATTTT.

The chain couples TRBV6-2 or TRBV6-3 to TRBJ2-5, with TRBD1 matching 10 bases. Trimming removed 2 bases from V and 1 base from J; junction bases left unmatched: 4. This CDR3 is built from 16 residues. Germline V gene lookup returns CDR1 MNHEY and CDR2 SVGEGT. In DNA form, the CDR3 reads TGTGCCAGCAGTTACCGGGACAGGGGACCCCAAGAGACCCAGTACTTC. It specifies CASSYRDRGPQETQYF.

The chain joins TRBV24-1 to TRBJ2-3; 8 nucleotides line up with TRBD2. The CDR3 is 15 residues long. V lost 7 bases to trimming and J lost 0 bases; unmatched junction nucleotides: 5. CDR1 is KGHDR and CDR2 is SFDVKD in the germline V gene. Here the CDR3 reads CATRPSSGSTDTQYF. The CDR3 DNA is TGTGCCACCAGGCCCTCTAGCGGGAGCACAGATACGCAGTATTTT.